Sequencing of this TCR beta chain was carried out in a study of blood T cell repertoires in COVID-19. The CDR3 totals 15 residues. V lost 6 bases to trimming and J lost 0 bases, with 13 bases between them. The germline V gene has CDR1 WSHSY and CDR2 SAAADI. Profiled with immunoSEQ multiplex PCR; TCRdb holds only in-frame clones, not every one. The repertoire holds about 400,000 clones, 87% seen once, with roughly 2% in the top ten. This sequence was found in a man aged 40-49 years in a cohort exposed to, infected with or recovered from COVID-19 (not recorded which). This chain uses TRBV10-2 with TRBJ2-3; a possible D gene is TRBD2 (7 bases). The sequenced material came from PBMCs or T cells enriched from blood (not recorded which). CDR3 nucleotides: TGCGCCAGCAGCCTAGGGGGGGGCAGCACAGATACGCAGTATTTT. It encodes CASSLGGGSTDTQYF.